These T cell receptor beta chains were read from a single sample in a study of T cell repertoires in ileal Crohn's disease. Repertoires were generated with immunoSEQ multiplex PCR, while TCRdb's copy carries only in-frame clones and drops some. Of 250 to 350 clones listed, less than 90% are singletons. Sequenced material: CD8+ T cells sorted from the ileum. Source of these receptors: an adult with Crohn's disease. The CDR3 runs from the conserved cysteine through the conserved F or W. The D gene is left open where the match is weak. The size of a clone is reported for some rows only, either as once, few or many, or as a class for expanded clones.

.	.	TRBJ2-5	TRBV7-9	CASSPSLGEKHQETQYF	TGTGCCAGCAGCCCCTCCCTTGGGGAGAAGCATCAAGAGACCCAGTACTTC
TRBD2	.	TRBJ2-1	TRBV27	CASSSFRTSGYYNEQFF	TGTGCCAGCAGTTCTTTCCGGACTAGCGGATACTACAATGAGCAGTTCTTC
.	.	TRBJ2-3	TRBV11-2	CASSLVGGSTDTQYF	TGTGCCAGCAGCTTAGTAGGGGGAAGTACAGATACGCAGTATTTT
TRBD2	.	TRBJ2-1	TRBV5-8	CASSPTSGPRDEQFF	TGTGCCAGCAGCCCGACTAGCGGGCCTAGGGATGAGCAGTTCTTC
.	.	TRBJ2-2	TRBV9	CASSVGPVGDTGELFF	TGTGCCAGCAGCGTAGGCCCAGTAGGAGACACCGGGGAGCTGTTTTTT
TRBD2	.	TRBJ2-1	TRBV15	CATSREGGRANEQFF	TGTGCCACCAGCAGAGAGGGCGGGAGGGCCAATGAGCAGTTCTTC
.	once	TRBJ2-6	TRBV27	CASSASIWLQSRANVLTF	TGTGCCAGCAGTGCTTCGATCTGGCTACAAAGTCGGGCCAACGTCCTGACTTTC
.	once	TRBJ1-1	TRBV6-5	CASSYSIGAGTEAFF	TGTGCCAGCAGTTACTCGATAGGGGCCGGCACTGAAGCTTTCTTT
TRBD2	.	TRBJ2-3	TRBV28	CAIATSGTDTQYF	TGTGCCATCGCGACTAGCGGCACAGATACGCAGTATTTT
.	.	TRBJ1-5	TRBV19	CASSDFSNQPQHF	TGTGCCAGTAGCGATTTCAGCAATCAGCCCCAGCATTTT
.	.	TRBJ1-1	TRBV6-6	CASSYLTEAFF	TGTGCCAGCAGTTATCTCACTGAAGCTTTCTTT
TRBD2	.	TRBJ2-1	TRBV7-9	CASGRGGYNEQFF	TGTGCCAGCGGACGGGGGGGCTACAATGAGCAGTTCTTC
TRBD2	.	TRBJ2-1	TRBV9	CASSPRTSGRTDEQFF	TGTGCCAGCAGCCCTCGGACTAGCGGGAGGACGGATGAGCAGTTCTTC
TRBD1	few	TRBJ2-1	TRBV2	CASKDRANEQFF	TGTGCCAGCAAGGACAGGGCGAACGAGCAGTTCTTC
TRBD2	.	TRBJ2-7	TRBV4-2	CASSQEGTSSFEQYF	TGTGCCAGCAGCCAAGAGGGGACTAGTTCCTTCGAGCAGTACTTC
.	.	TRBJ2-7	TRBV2	CASSVDKWRSSYEQYF	TGTGCCAGCAGTGTTGACAAGTGGAGATCCTCCTACGAGCAGTACTTC
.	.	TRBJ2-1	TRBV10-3	CAIFNKPGHATAQFF	TGTGCCATCTTTAATAAACCGGGACACGCTACAGCCCAGTTCTTC
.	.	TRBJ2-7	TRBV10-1	CASSKDSSSDEQYF	TGCGCCAGCAGTAAGGACAGCTCGAGCGACGAGCAGTACTTC
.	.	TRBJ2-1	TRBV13	CASSLFTGSYNEQFF	TGTGCCAGCAGCTTATTCACCGGATCCTACAATGAGCAGTTCTTC
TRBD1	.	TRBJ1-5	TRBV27	CASSRGQINQPQHF	TGTGCCAGCAGCCGGGGACAGATTAATCAGCCCCAGCATTTT
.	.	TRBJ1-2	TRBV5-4	CASSGGDILSNYGYTF	TGTGCCAGCAGCGGGGGGGACATCTTGTCTAACTATGGCTACACCTTC
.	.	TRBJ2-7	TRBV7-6	CASSREIGVGQYF	TGTGCCAGCAGCCGGGAGATAGGGGTGGGGCAGTACTTC
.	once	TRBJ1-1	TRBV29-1	CSVGARGGYSEAFF	TGCAGCGTTGGGGCTCGGGGGGGTTACTCTGAAGCTTTCTTT
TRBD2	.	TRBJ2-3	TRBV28	CASSSPGLAVSRPDTQYF	TGTGCCAGCAGTTCACCGGGACTAGCGGTCTCACGGCCAGATACGCAGTATTTT
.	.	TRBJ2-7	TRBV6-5	CATQIGVGGYEQYF	TGTGCCACCCAGATAGGAGTGGGGGGCTACGAGCAGTACTTC
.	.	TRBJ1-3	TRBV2	CASRAGPYSGNTIYF	TGTGCCAGCAGGGCAGGGCCCTACTCTGGAAACACCATATATTTT
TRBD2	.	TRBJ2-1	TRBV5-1	CASRPSGSGYNEQFF	TGCGCCAGCAGACCTAGCGGGAGTGGTTACAATGAGCAGTTCTTC
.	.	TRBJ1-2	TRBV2	CASSEGLPFQAEDGYTF	TGTGCCAGCAGTGAGGGACTCCCGTTTCAGGCTGAGGATGGCTACACCTTC
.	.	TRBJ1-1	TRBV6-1	CASRKGPMNTEAFF	TGTGCCAGCAGGAAGGGGCCCATGAACACTGAAGCTTTCTTT
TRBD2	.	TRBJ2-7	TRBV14	CASSHTSGSSYEQYF	TGTGCCAGCAGCCACACCAGCGGGAGTTCCTACGAGCAGTACTTC
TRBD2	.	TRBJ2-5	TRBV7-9	CASSSSTSGKSGETQYF	TGTGCCAGCAGCTCCTCGACTAGCGGGAAGTCCGGAGAGACCCAGTACTTC
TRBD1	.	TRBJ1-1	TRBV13	CASSFGGGKNTEAFF	TGTGCCAGCAGCTTTGGAGGGGGCAAGAACACTGAAGCTTTCTTT
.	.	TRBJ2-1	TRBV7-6	CASSTSTGLKGEQFF	TGTGCCAGCAGCACCAGTACTGGGTTAAAAGGCGAGCAGTTCTTC
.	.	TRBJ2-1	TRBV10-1	CASSRDSSSYNEQFF	TGCGCCAGCAGTAGAGACTCGAGCTCCTACAATGAGCAGTTCTTC
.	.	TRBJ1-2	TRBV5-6	CASSLGGTDLNYGYTF	TGTGCCAGCAGCCTGGGAGGGACGGACCTTAACTATGGCTACACCTTC
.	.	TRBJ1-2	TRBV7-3	CASSLDLRRGYTF	TGTGCCAGCAGCCTGGACCTAAGAAGGGGCTACACCTTC
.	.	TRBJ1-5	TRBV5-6	CASSFGLISNQPQHF	TGTGCCAGCAGCTTCGGCCTGATTAGCAATCAGCCCCAGCATTTT
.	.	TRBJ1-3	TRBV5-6	CASSFGGPRSGNTIYF	TGTGCCAGCAGCTTCGGCGGGCCACGCTCTGGAAACACCATATATTTT
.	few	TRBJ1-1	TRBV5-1	CASSLGAGGTEAFF	TGCGCCAGCAGCTTGGGGGCTGGGGGCACTGAAGCTTTCTTT
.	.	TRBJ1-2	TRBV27	CASSLGYGSNYGYTF	TGTGCCAGCAGTTTGGGGTACGGGTCTAACTATGGCTACACCTTC
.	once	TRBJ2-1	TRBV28	CASTSGSHNEQFF	TGTGCCAGCACGTCGGGATCCCACAATGAGCAGTTCTTC